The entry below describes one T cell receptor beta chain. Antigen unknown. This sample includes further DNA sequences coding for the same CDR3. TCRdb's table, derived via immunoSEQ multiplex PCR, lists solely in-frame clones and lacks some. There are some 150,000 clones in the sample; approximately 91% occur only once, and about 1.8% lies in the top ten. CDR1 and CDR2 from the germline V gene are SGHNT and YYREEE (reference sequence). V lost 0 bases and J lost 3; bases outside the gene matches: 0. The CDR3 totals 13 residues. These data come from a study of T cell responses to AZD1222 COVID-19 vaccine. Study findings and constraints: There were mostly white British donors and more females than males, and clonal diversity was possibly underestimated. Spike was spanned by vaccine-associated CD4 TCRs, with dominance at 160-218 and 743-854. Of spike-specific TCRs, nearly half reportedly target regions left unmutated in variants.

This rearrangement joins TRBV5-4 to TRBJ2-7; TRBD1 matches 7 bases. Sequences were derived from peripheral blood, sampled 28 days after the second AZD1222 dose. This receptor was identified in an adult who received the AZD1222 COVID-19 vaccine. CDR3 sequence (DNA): TGTGCCAGCAGCTTGGACAGGGGCTACGAGCAGTACTTC. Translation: CASSLDRGYEQYF.